This entry lists 12 T cell receptor beta chains sequenced from one sample in a study of T-cell reconstitution after alpha-beta-depleted transplantation in children. Preparation of the TCRbeta library involved a method that used unique molecular identifiers. One entry per CDR3 protein results from TCRdb running MiXCR on the PCR reads. The sample includes approximately 500,000 distinct CDR3 sequences, 8% to 11% of them seen just once. The source material was PBMCs, sampled before TCRalphabeta/CD19-depleted stem cell transplant. These receptors all stem from a child aged 2-15 years with inherited bone marrow failure, due to receive a stem cell transplant.

The table lists this clonotype with a few counts. The V gene is TRBV6-5, the J gene TRBJ1-1; unclear D gene. V dropped 6 bases and J dropped 9 bases, with 26 bases sitting between them. The V gene's germline CDR1 is MNHEY and CDR2 SVGAGI. The CDR3 is 16 residues long. The CDR3 spells CASSLWEGHILSQAFF. DNA for the CDR3: TGTGCCAGCAGCCTATGGGAGGGCCATATCCTTTCACAAGCTTTCTTT.

This clonotype was seen ten or more times. J is TRBJ2-1 and V is TRBV6-6, with a tentative D call TRBD1 (5 bases). Germline assignment: CDR1 MNHNY and CDR2 SVGAGI (reference sequence). The CDR3 spans 13 residues. With 5 bases removed from V and 8 bases from J, the gap between germline ends came to 13 bases. Here the CDR3 reads CASSPDSLDEQFF. As DNA, the CDR3 is TGTGCCAGCAGTCCAGACAGCTTGGATGAGCAGTTCTTC.

This clonotype was seen many times. The rearrangement links TRBV7-2 to TRBJ2-3, with D tentatively TRBD1 (5 bases). This CDR3 has 17 residues. With 3 bases removed from V and 4 bases from J, the gap between germline ends came to 20 bases. Looked up from germline, CDR1 is SGHTA and CDR2 is FQGNSA. CDR3: CASSLTPQGIMADTQYF. In nucleotides, the CDR3 is TGTGCCAGCAGCTTGACTCCGCAGGGCATAATGGCAGATACGCAGTATTTT.

This clonotype was observed many times. The CDR3 DNA reads TGTGCCACCAGTGTAGGCCATCAGCCCCAGCATTTT. Translating gives CATSVGHQPQHF. The gene calls are TRBV24-1 and TRBJ1-5; D is ambiguous. The V gene lost 5 bases and the J gene lost 5 bases, with 6 bases spanning the gap. CDR1 and CDR2 from the germline V gene are KGHDR and SFDVKD. The CDR3 contains 12 residues.

This clonotype came up a few times. The genes are TRBV5-6 and TRBJ2-3; D uncertain. The germline V and J ends were trimmed by 3 bases and 4 bases, with 9 bases remaining between them. Germline V lookup: CDR1 SGHDT, CDR2 YYEEEE. The CDR3 runs to 13 residues. The CDR3 spells CASSSLESDTQYF. CDR3 nucleotides: TGTGCCAGCAGCTCCCTAGAATCAGATACGCAGTATTTT.

This clonotype was seen ten or more times. The genes are TRBV7-9 and TRBJ1-1; tentatively, D is TRBD1 (6 bases). The CDR3 has 16 residues. Germline values: CDR1 SEHNR, CDR2 FQNEAQ (reference sequence). The germline V and J ends were trimmed by 4 bases and 6 bases, with 21 bases remaining between them. The CDR3 region is CASSSPAGVSFSEAFF. The CDR3 region has the DNA TGTGCCAGCAGCTCACCGGCAGGGGTTAGTTTCTCTGAAGCTTTCTTT.

Many counts were recorded for this clonotype. The chain employs TRBV20-1 and TRBJ2-3; the D call may be TRBD1 or TRBD2 (5 bases each). Germline CDR1 and CDR2: DFQATT and SNEGSKA (reference sequence). The CDR3 runs 14 residues. V was trimmed by 5 bases and J by 2 bases, leaving 14 bases between them. CDR3 DNA: TGCAGTGCTTCGACCGGGGCCTACACAGATACGCAGTATTTT. This gives the protein CSASTGAYTDTQYF.

This clonotype was recorded at least ten times. The chain is built from TRBV5-1 and TRBJ2-3; D is perhaps TRBD1 (5 bases). This CDR3 region has 14 residues. Looked up from germline, CDR1 is SGHRS and CDR2 is YFSETQ. V lost 1 base, J lost 4 bases, and 10 bases lay in between. Here the CDR3 DNA reads TGCGCCAGCAGCTTGAGCAGGGCCGCAGATACGCAGTATTTT. It codes for CASSLSRAADTQYF.

The chain carries TRBV12-3 or TRBV12-4 and TRBJ2-7; 9 bases map to TRBD1. Unmatched junction bases numbered 10, after V lost 3 bases and J lost 7 bases. The CDR3 runs to 15 residues. The CDR3 nucleotides read TGTGCCAGCAGTTTGGGGAACAGGGGGCGTCGAGAGCAGTACTTC. Translation gives CASSLGNRGRREQYF.

This clonotype was observed at least ten times. This chain uses TRBV9 with TRBJ1-2; D remains ambiguous. The V end lost 0 bases, the J end lost 1 base, and 4 bases lay between the germline ends. The CDR3 totals 13 residues. Germline V gene sequence: CDR1 SGDLS, CDR2 YYNGEE. The CDR3 DNA is TGTGCCAGCAGCGTAGTAAATAACTATGGCTACACCTTC. Amino acids: CASSVVNNYGYTF.

There are many counts of this clonotype. The genes are TRBV5-1 and TRBJ2-5; 8 nucleotides agree with TRBD2. Germline assignment: CDR1 SGHRS and CDR2 YFSETQ. There are 16 residues in the CDR3. Losses at the gene ends were 2 bases for V and 7 bases for J; bases not matched to a gene: 13. CDR3 sequence (DNA): TGCGCCAGCAGCTTAGATCCAACTAGCGGTTCTTGGACCCAGTACTTC. Its protein is CASSLDPTSGSWTQYF.

This clonotype was seen more than once but under ten times. The chain recombines TRBV4-1 with TRBJ2-2, with TRBD1 identical over 7 bases. J gave up 0 bases and V 4 bases, and 5 bases lay outside the gene matches. CDR1 is MGHRA and CDR2 is YSYEKL in the germline V gene. The CDR3 sequence is 16 residues long. The CDR3 nucleotides read TGCGCCAGCAGCCTCACAGGGGTCTCGAACACCGGGGAGCTGTTTTTT. Its translation: CASSLTGVSNTGELFF.